The rows below give T cell receptor beta chains drawn from one sample of a study of blood T cell repertoires in COVID-19. Measured with immunoSEQ multiplex PCR; TCRdb has only the in-frame clones, and not every one. Of some 160,000 clones detected, just under 85% appear once; the ten largest clones hold around 6.2%. What was sequenced was PBMCs or T cells enriched from blood (not recorded which). Receptor source: a woman aged 40 to 50 who had recovered from COVID-19. Each CDR3 is given with its conserved first and last residue. D genes are given only for firm matches. Rows give clone size only sometimes, using once, few, many, or a class for an expanded clone.

TRBV29-1,.,.,TRBJ2-7,CSVAGTYEQYF,TGCAGCGTAGCAGGGACCTACGAGCAGTACTTC
TRBV4-1,.,few,TRBJ1-6,CASSQEMGSYTLSPLHF,TGCGCCAGCAGCCAAGAGATGGGCAGTTACACTCTTTCACCCCTCCACTTT
TRBV30,.,.,TRBJ2-4,CASQPPGRATQYF,TGTGCCTCCCAACCCCCCGGCAGGGCTACTCAGTACTTC
TRBV6-5,.,.,TRBJ1-2,CASSYRPTGNYGYTF,TGTGCCAGCAGTTACCGACCCACAGGGAACTATGGCTACACCTTC
TRBV7-6,TRBD1,.,TRBJ1-6,CASSSPRDRVYSPLHF,TGTGCCAGCAGTTCTCCACGGGACAGGGTGTATTCACCCCTCCACTTT
TRBV19,.,.,TRBJ2-1,CASSTGLPNEQFF,TGTGCCAGTAGTACCGGACTTCCCAATGAGCAGTTCTTC
TRBV18,TRBD1,few,TRBJ1-1,CASSPSGGTEAFF,TGTGCCAGCTCTCCCTCAGGGGGCACTGAAGCTTTCTTT
TRBV5-4,TRBD2,.,TRBJ2-7,CASSFGLAGDYEQYF,TGTGCCAGCAGCTTCGGACTAGCGGGCGATTACGAGCAGTACTTC
TRBV5-1,.,.,TRBJ2-6,CASSDSFSGANVLTF,TGCGCCAGCAGCGACTCATTCTCTGGGGCCAACGTCCTGACTTTC
TRBV7-2,.,.,TRBJ1-1,CASSAETGTEAFF,TGTGCCAGCAGCGCAGAGACAGGCACTGAAGCTTTCTTT
TRBV10-3,.,once,TRBJ1-2,CATSSGGDYGYTF,TGTGCCACCTCGTCGGGGGGCGACTATGGCTACACCTTC
TRBV4-2,TRBD1,few,TRBJ1-4,CASRPNRGARERVNEKLFF,TGTGCCAGCAGACCCAACAGGGGTGCTCGGGAGCGGGTTAATGAAAAACTGTTTTTT
TRBV19,.,.,TRBJ1-5,CASRPQGYSNQPQHF,TGTGCCAGTAGGCCTCAGGGCTATAGCAATCAGCCCCAGCATTTT
TRBV19,.,.,TRBJ2-3,CASSIVGADTQYF,TGTGCCAGTAGTATCGTGGGAGCAGATACGCAGTATTTT
TRBV7-8,TRBD2,.,TRBJ2-7,CASSSAGATAYEQYF,TGTGCCAGCAGCTCAGCGGGGGCGACAGCATACGAGCAGTACTTC
TRBV9,.,.,TRBJ2-3,CASSVEMGGEADTQYF,TGTGCCAGCAGCGTAGAGATGGGCGGGGAGGCAGATACGCAGTATTTT
TRBV12-3/TRBV12-4,.,.,TRBJ1-2,CAVAGTSYGYTF,TGTGCCGTCGCCGGGACAAGCTATGGCTACACCTTC
TRBV4-1,.,few,TRBJ1-4,CASSQVSPAVGEKLFF,TGCGCCAGCAGCCAAGTCTCGCCCGCGGTTGGGGAAAAACTGTTTTTT
TRBV20-1,.,.,TRBJ2-3,CSAQTRDTQYF,TGCAGTGCCCAAACGAGGGATACGCAGTATTTT
TRBV19,TRBD1,.,TRBJ1-5,CATDRQGLSNQPQHF,TGTGCCACTGATAGACAGGGACTTAGCAATCAGCCCCAGCATTTT
TRBV7-6,TRBD1,.,TRBJ2-5,CASSLGQGQETQYF,TGTGCCAGCAGCCTGGGACAGGGCCAAGAGACCCAGTACTTC
TRBV7-8,.,.,TRBJ1-2,CASSLERTASNYGYTF,TGTGCCAGCAGCTTAGAGCGGACAGCCTCTAACTATGGCTACACCTTC
TRBV6-5,.,.,TRBJ1-2,CASSGPGGYGYTF,TGTGCCAGCTCGGGGCCCGGGGGCTATGGCTACACCTTC
TRBV11-2,.,.,TRBJ2-2,CASSLSSVAGELFF,TGTGCCAGCAGCTTATCTAGCGTCGCCGGGGAGCTGTTTTTT
TRBV30,.,once,TRBJ1-2,CAWSDLPQAVLGYTF,TGTGCCTGGAGTGACCTGCCCCAAGCCGTTCTTGGCTACACCTTC
TRBV5-1,TRBD1,.,TRBJ1-5,CASSSGDRRDQPQHF,TGCGCCAGCAGCTCCGGGGACAGGCGGGATCAGCCCCAGCATTTT
TRBV5-1,TRBD1,once,TRBJ1-6,CASSALTGNSPLHF,TGCGCCAGCAGCGCCCTGACAGGGAATTCACCCCTCCACTTT
TRBV9,TRBD1,.,TRBJ1-5,CASSAQGGDQPQHF,TGTGCCAGCAGCGCACAGGGGGGGGATCAGCCCCAGCATTTT
TRBV12-5,TRBD1,.,TRBJ2-7,CASGLVLGQGAHEQYF,TGTGCTAGTGGTTTGGTACTGGGACAGGGAGCCCACGAGCAGTACTTC
TRBV6-5,TRBD2,.,TRBJ2-3,CASSYSRLAYTDTQYF,TGTGCCAGCAGTTACTCCCGACTAGCGTACACAGATACGCAGTATTTT
TRBV19,.,few,TRBJ1-1,CASSPGLEEGTEAFF,TGTGCCAGTAGTCCTGGGCTGGAGGAGGGCACTGAAGCTTTCTTT
TRBV6-5,TRBD1,once,TRBJ2-7,CASRDRGLGYEQYF,TGTGCCAGCAGGGACAGGGGGCTTGGCTACGAGCAGTACTTC
TRBV21-1,.,.,TRBJ2-1,CASSKGRASGGPSSYNEQFF,TGTGCCAGCAGCAAAGGAAGGGCTAGCGGGGGGCCGAGCTCCTACAATGAGCAGTTCTTC
TRBV7-8,TRBD2,.,TRBJ2-5,CASSPSGSGWETQYF,TGTGCCAGCAGCCCTAGCGGGAGCGGGTGGGAGACCCAGTACTTC
TRBV5-1,.,.,TRBJ2-5,CASSLALGQETQYF,TGCGCCAGCAGCTTGGCCCTAGGCCAAGAGACCCAGTACTTC
TRBV5-1,TRBD2,once,TRBJ2-3,CASSSGLAGGFTDTQYF,TGCGCCAGCAGCTCCGGACTAGCGGGAGGCTTCACAGATACGCAGTATTTT
TRBV30,TRBD1,.,TRBJ2-7,CAWSRDSPYEQYF,TGTGCCTGGAGCCGGGACAGTCCCTACGAGCAGTACTTC
TRBV3-1/TRBV3-2,.,.,TRBJ1-1,CASSLGGGTEAFF,TGTGCCAGCAGCTTAGGGGGTGGAACTGAAGCTTTCTTT
TRBV4-2,.,.,TRBJ1-3,CASSQDEGEGNTIYF,TGTGCCAGCAGCCAAGATGAGGGGGAGGGAAACACCATATATTTT
TRBV2,TRBD1,.,TRBJ1-4,CASSRRPTGNNEKLFF,TGTGCCAGCAGTCGAAGACCGACAGGGAATAATGAAAAACTGTTTTTT
TRBV28,TRBD1,.,TRBJ2-1,CASSLISLGTGPHEQFF,TGTGCCAGCAGTTTAATTTCCCTCGGGACAGGTCCCCATGAGCAGTTCTTC
TRBV6-4,TRBD2,.,TRBJ2-3,CASSERETDTQYF,TGTGCCAGCAGTGAGCGGGAGACAGATACGCAGTATTTT
TRBV2,.,.,TRBJ1-5,CASSAAEGQPQHF,TGTGCCAGCTCGGCGGCGGAGGGTCAGCCCCAGCATTTT
TRBV5-1,TRBD1,.,TRBJ2-7,CASSLVTGGGNEQYF,TGCGCCAGCAGCTTGGTGACAGGGGGAGGAAACGAGCAGTACTTC
TRBV6-4,TRBD1,.,TRBJ1-2,CASSPGQGASYGYTF,TGTGCCAGCAGCCCGGGGCAGGGGGCATCCTATGGCTACACCTTC
TRBV6-5,.,.,TRBJ1-2,CAEGDRRGGYTF,TGTGCCGAGGGGGACCGCCGGGGAGGGTACACCTTC
TRBV11-2,TRBD1,once,TRBJ2-7,CASSSRQGTYEQYF,TGTGCCAGCAGTTCACGACAGGGGACCTACGAGCAGTACTTC
TRBV3-1/TRBV3-2,.,few,TRBJ2-1,CASSQASQGGAYNEQFF,TGTGCCAGCAGCCAAGCAAGCCAAGGGGGGGCATACAATGAGCAGTTCTTC
TRBV5-5,.,.,TRBJ2-1,CASSPRAYNEQFF,TGTGCCAGCAGCCCGAGGGCTTACAATGAGCAGTTCTTC
TRBV3-1/TRBV3-2,TRBD1,.,TRBJ1-1,CASSPGDRDAEAFF,TGTGCCAGCAGCCCAGGGGACAGGGACGCTGAAGCTTTCTTT
TRBV7-6,.,.,TRBJ2-1,CASGEQGSYNEQFF,TGTGCCAGCGGCGAACAGGGATCCTACAATGAGCAGTTCTTC
TRBV5-1,.,.,TRBJ2-3,CASSLEGVGDTDTQYF,TGCGCCAGCAGCTTGGAAGGGGTGGGTGACACAGATACGCAGTATTTT
TRBV5-4,.,.,TRBJ1-4,CASSFGTPTNEKLFF,TGTGCCAGCAGCTTCGGGACTCCAACTAATGAAAAACTGTTTTTT
TRBV7-9,TRBD2,.,TRBJ2-3,CASSPRTSADTQYF,TGTGCCAGCAGCCCCCGGACTAGCGCAGATACGCAGTATTTT
TRBV2,TRBD2,.,TRBJ2-1,CASSEYPGLAGNNEQFF,TGTGCCAGCAGTGAATACCCCGGACTAGCGGGAAACAATGAGCAGTTCTTC
TRBV9,.,.,TRBJ1-2,CASSVDLSGVNYGYTF,TGTGCCAGCAGCGTAGATCTCAGTGGAGTTAACTATGGCTACACCTTC
TRBV7-6,.,.,TRBJ2-7,CASSLETGASGRAPYEQYF,TGTGCCAGCAGCTTAGAAACAGGGGCCAGCGGGAGAGCCCCCTACGAGCAGTACTTC
TRBV6-5,.,.,TRBJ2-7,CASSYSMEMHEQYF,TGTGCCAGCAGTTACTCGATGGAGATGCACGAGCAGTACTTC